The 29 T cell receptor beta chains given below trace back to one sample, sequenced in a study of cytomegalovirus exposure and HLA in healthy donors (TCRdb year 2017). Library creation used the immunoSEQ multiplex PCR assay. For the multiplex PCR, a mixture combining 60 forward primers for TCR Vbeta segments and 13 reverse primers for TCR Jbeta segments was used. TCRdb stores this immuneACCESS table with in-frame sequences only. Part of the clones is absent; in the studies checked, under half of the shortfall reflects unresolved V genes, and no reason is known for the rest. For this sample there are roughly 150,000 clones; more than 8% appear just once. Of the sample, approximately 1.7% falls within the top ten clones. The source material was PBMCs. The receptors come from a man in his forties or fifties in good health and CMV-seronegative.

This clone was picked up a small number of times. The chain couples TRBV7-8 to TRBJ1-3, with D possibly being TRBD1 (5 bases). The CDR3 is made up of 14 amino acids. CDR1 is SGHVS and CDR2 is FQNEAQ in the germline V gene. V lost 2 bases to trimming and J lost 4 bases, with 9 bases between them. The CDR3 region has the DNA TGTGCCAGCAGCTTACAGGGATCCGGAAACACCATATATTTT. This codes for CASSLQGSGNTIYF.

The V gene is TRBV6-1, the J gene TRBJ2-7; 8 bases align to TRBD1. The ends lost 6 bases at V and 5 bases at J; junction bases unmatched: 9. The CDR3 contains 14 residues. Germline assignment: CDR1 MNHNS and CDR2 SASEGT. This CDR3 is CASRKAGGLDEQYF. CDR3 DNA sequence: TGTGCCAGCAGGAAGGCAGGGGGCCTGGACGAGCAGTACTTC.

This clone was found a few times. The chain links TRBV28 to TRBJ2-3; weak D call: TRBD2 (6 bases). The CDR3 spans 15 residues. The V end was cut by 3 bases, the J end by 1 base, with 11 bases between. Germline V lookup: CDR1 MDHEN, CDR2 SYDVKM. The CDR3, as DNA: TGTGCCAGCAGTTTCAGGCGGGGCCGCACAGATACGCAGTATTTT. Translated, it gives CASSFRRGRTDTQYF. Variable domain in full (rest from reference TRBV28 and TRBJ2-3): DVKVTQSSRYLVKRTGEKVFLECVQDMDHENMFWYRQDPGLGLRLIYFSYDVKMKEKGDIPEGYSVSREKKERFSLILESASTNQTSMYLCASSFRRGRTDTQYFGPGTRLTVL.

The table lists this clone with a few counts. The chain couples TRBV9 to TRBJ2-3; TRBD2 agrees at 9 bases. Germline V gene data show CDR1 as SGDLS and CDR2 as YYNGEE. The CDR3 totals 16 residues. After removal of 4 bases from V and 2 bases from J, the junction contained 8 bases not matched to a gene. CDR3 DNA sequence: TGTGCCAGCAGCAACCAGCGGGGGGTCCACACAGATACGCAGTATTTT. Amino acid sequence: CASSNQRGVHTDTQYF.

V is TRBV4-1 and J is TRBJ1-4; D remains ambiguous. In germline, CDR1 is MGHRA, CDR2 YSYEKL. The CDR3 contains 19 residues. V lost 4 bases, J lost 0 bases, and 21 bases lay in between. CDR3 nucleotide sequence: TGCGCCAGCAGCCCCACTGAAAAGCGGGGAAGTGCAACTAATGAAAAACTGTTTTTT. Translation gives CASSPTEKRGSATNEKLFF.

The rearrangement links TRBV2 to TRBJ2-5, with 8 nucleotides matching TRBD2. V lost 4 bases and J lost 5; bases outside the gene matches: 3. Germline values: CDR1 SNHLY, CDR2 FYNNEI. The CDR3 length is 13 residues. Written as DNA, the CDR3 is TGTGCCAGCAGTGTCCCGGGGGGGGAGACCCAGTACTTC. Its translation is CASSVPGGETQYF.

This clone was seen a few times. This rearrangement joins TRBV4-2 to TRBJ2-7; unclear D gene. The germline V gene encodes CDR1 LGHNA and CDR2 YNFKEQ. The CDR3 is made up of 15 amino acids. V lost 0 bases and J lost 0, with 9 bases in between. The CDR3 protein is CASSQERYHSYEQYF. The DNA for the CDR3 is TGTGCCAGCAGCCAAGAGCGCTACCACTCCTACGAGCAGTACTTC.

This clone was detected a few times. This rearrangement joins TRBV7-3 to TRBJ2-7, with 9 bases identical to TRBD1. The CDR3 consists of 14 residues. In germline, CDR1 is SGHTA, CDR2 FQGTGA. V dropped 4 bases and J dropped 2; count of bases not matched to a gene: 3. In nucleotides, the CDR3 is TGTGCCAGCAGCTCCAGGGACAGGGCCTACGAGCAGTACTTC. Protein: CASSSRDRAYEQYF.

This clone was detected a few times. This specimen includes other DNA sequences encoding the same CDR3. The chain joins TRBV5-1 to TRBJ1-1; the match to TRBD1 covers 7 bases. The germline CDR1 and CDR2 sequences are SGHRS and YFSETQ. This CDR3 has 14 amino acids. V lost 3 bases and J lost 2; bases outside the gene matches: 4. CDR3 DNA: TGCGCCAGCAGCTCACAGGGGTTAAACACTGAAGCTTTCTTT. Amino acid sequence: CASSSQGLNTEAFF. Full variable domain (remainder filled in from reference TRBV5-1 and TRBJ1-1): KAGVTQTPRYLIKTRGQQVTLSCSPISGHRSVSWYQQTPGQGLQFLFEYFSETQRNKGNFPGRFSGRQFSNSRSEMNVSTLELGDSALYLCASSSQGLNTEAFFGQGTRLTVV.

In its sample, this clone was seen a few times. V and J are TRBV29-1 and TRBJ1-4; 8 positions match TRBD1. CDR3 length: 13 residues. CDR1 and CDR2 from the germline V gene are SQVTM and ANQGSEA. The ends lost 7 bases at V and 5 bases at J; junction bases unmatched: 6. Written as DNA, the CDR3 is TGCAGCGCTAACAGGGGGGACAATGAAAAACTGTTTTTT. It codes for CSANRGDNEKLFF.

The V call is TRBV18, the J call TRBJ2-7; 7 bases are shared with TRBD2. Germline V gene sequence: CDR1 KGHSH, CDR2 LQKENI. CDR3 size: 14 residues. After removal of 0 bases from V and 2 bases from J, the junction contained 1 base not matched to a gene. Written as DNA, the CDR3 is TGTGCCAGCTCACCACCCGGGAGGCCCTACGAGCAGTACTTC. Residues: CASSPPGRPYEQYF.

This clone turned up a few times. The chain uses TRBV2 and TRBJ1-1; 7 bases align to TRBD1. CDR3 length: 13 amino acids. The V gene end was trimmed by 10 bases and the J gene end by 4 bases; junction bases not matched to a gene: 9. Germline V lookup: CDR1 SNHLY, CDR2 FYNNEI. The CDR3 sequence: CATTRGDSTEAFF. The CDR3 DNA reads TGTGCCACTACAAGGGGGGACAGCACTGAAGCTTTCTTT.

The chain uses TRBV19 and TRBJ1-2; perhaps TRBD1 as D (5 bases). V shed 0 bases and J shed 4 bases, with 9 bases lying between them. The length of the CDR3 is 14 residues. Looked up from germline, CDR1 is LNHDA and CDR2 is SQIVND (reference sequence). CDR3 DNA: TGTGCCAGTAGTATAGATACGGGGGGCTATGGCTACACCTTC. Protein product: CASSIDTGGYGYTF.

This clone turned up a few times. The chain combines TRBV28 with TRBJ2-7; no clear D. Germline-derived CDR1 and CDR2 are MDHEN and SYDVKM. Trimming shortened V by 4 bases and J by 7 bases, and 17 bases separated the two germline ends. The CDR3 sequence is 14 residues long. The CDR3 sequence: CASSSPEVRREQYF. As DNA, the CDR3 is TGTGCCAGCAGTTCACCCGAGGTGAGACGGGAGCAGTACTTC. Drawing the rest from reference TRBV28 and TRBJ2-7, the complete variable domain is DVKVTQSSRYLVKRTGEKVFLECVQDMDHENMFWYRQDPGLGLRLIYFSYDVKMKEKGDIPEGYSVSREKKERFSLILESASTNQTSMYLCASSSPEVRREQYFGPGTRLTVT.

This chain links TRBV25-1 with TRBJ2-1; 11 bases map to TRBD2. Germline CDR1 is MGHDK and CDR2 is SYGVNS. The V segment lost 3 bases and the J segment 4 bases; nucleotides outside the gene matches: 8. CDR3 size: 17 residues. The CDR3 nucleotides are TGTGCCAGCAGTGACCGACTAGCGGGACTCGGGTACAATGAGCAGTTCTTC. Amino acid sequence: CASSDRLAGLGYNEQFF.

The rearrangement links TRBV6-6 to TRBJ2-5; tentative D call: TRBD2 (5 bases). In germline, CDR1 is MNHNY, CDR2 SVGAGI (reference sequence). The CDR3 length is 13 residues. V was pared by 8 bases and J by 5 bases, with 15 bases between. The chain's CDR3 is CASSRGLTETQYF. The CDR3 bases are TGTGCCAGCTCGCGAGGGCTAACCGAGACCCAGTACTTC.

The chain joins TRBV9 to TRBJ2-7, with D maybe TRBD2 (7 bases). This CDR3 spans 16 amino acids. Trimming left V 3 bases short and J 0 bases short, with 16 bases between. Looked up from germline, CDR1 is SGDLS and CDR2 is YYNGEE. CDR3: CASSARGGSGSYEQYF. CDR3 DNA sequence: TGTGCCAGCAGCGCGAGGGGGGGGAGCGGCTCCTACGAGCAGTACTTC.

The gene calls are TRBV2 and TRBJ1-2; 8 bases fit TRBD1. Germline CDR1 SNHLY, CDR2 FYNNEI. This CDR3 is 13 amino acids long. J lost 5 bases, V lost 7 bases, and 6 bases had no gene match. The CDR3, as DNA: TGTGCCAGCACCCAGACAGGGGAGTATGGCTACACCTTC. Its translation is CASTQTGEYGYTF.

The V gene is TRBV5-6, the J gene TRBJ2-4, with 7 nucleotides matching TRBD2. CDR3 length equals 15 residues. Germline CDR1 SGHDT, CDR2 YYEEEE. V shed 3 bases, J shed 0 bases, and the junction held 3 bases outside the gene matches. CDR3 nucleotide sequence: TGTGCCAGCAGCTGGGGGGGAACAGCCAAAAACATTCAGTACTTC. It translates to CASSWGGTAKNIQYF.

The genes are TRBV4-2 and TRBJ2-5; 8 bases map to TRBD2. J lost 5 bases, V lost 3 bases, and 17 bases had no gene match. The CDR3 is made up of 18 amino acids. Germline V gene lookup returns CDR1 LGHNA and CDR2 YNFKEQ. The CDR3 DNA follows: TGTGCCAGCAGCCACAATATACCGGGACTAGGAGAGGGGGAGACCCAGTACTTC. Translation: CASSHNIPGLGEGETQYF.

V and J are TRBV28 and TRBJ1-5; D call uncertain. Trimming pared 5 bases from V and 3 bases from J, leaving 11 bases between. CDR1 is MDHEN and CDR2 is SYDVKM in the germline V gene. CDR3 length equals 14 residues. CDR3 sequence reads: CASSGPGYNQPQHF. In DNA, the CDR3 is TGTGCCAGCAGTGGCCCGGGTTACAATCAGCCCCAGCATTTT.

This clone occurred a few times. The V gene is TRBV2, the J gene TRBJ2-7; 15 nucleotides align to TRBD2. V was pared by 4 bases and J by 7 bases, with 5 bases of the junction left unmatched. The length of the CDR3 is 15 residues. CDR1 is SNHLY and CDR2 is FYNNEI in the germline V gene. CDR3 protein: CASSATGLAGGEQYF. CDR3 nucleotides: TGTGCCAGCAGTGCCACAGGACTAGCGGGGGGGGAGCAGTACTTC.

This clone showed up just a few times. The same CDR3 also results from other DNA sequences found in this sample. The V call is TRBV30, the J call TRBJ1-2; no clear D gene. The CDR3 is made up of 15 amino acids. With 0 bases removed from V and 4 bases from J, the gap between germline ends came to 15 bases. Germline CDR1 and CDR2: GTSNPN and SVGIG (reference sequence). The CDR3 region has the DNA TGTGCCTGGAGTGTATCGGGGTCATCCTTCTATGGCTACACCTTC. The encoded protein is CAWSVSGSSFYGYTF. Complete variable domain (other parts from reference TRBV30 and TRBJ1-2): SQTIHQWPATLVQPVGSPLSLECTVEGTSNPNLYWYRQAAGRGLQLLFYSVGIGQISSEVPQNLSASRPQDRQFILSSKKLLLSDSGFYLCAWSVSGSSFYGYTFGSGTRLTVV.

The CDR3 loop is CASSERVGSGSYTF. DNA of the CDR3: TGTGCCAGCAGTGAACGGGTAGGGAGTGGTTCATACACCTTC. This sequence joins TRBV2 and TRBJ1-2; D not resolved. Germline V gives CDR1 SNHLY, CDR2 FYNNEI. The length of the CDR3 is 14 residues. Trimming left V 2 bases short and J 11 bases short, with 18 bases between.

This clone was seen only a few times. The V gene is TRBV14, the J gene TRBJ1-1, with D unclear. The CDR3 extends over 15 amino acids. V lost 1 base to trimming and J lost 1 base, with 10 bases between them. Germline loops: CDR1 SGHDN, CDR2 FVKESK. DNA for the CDR3: TGTGCCAGCAGCCAAGTCCCGACAAGGAACACTGAAGCTTTCTTT. Translation: CASSQVPTRNTEAFF.

V and J are TRBV11-1 and TRBJ2-7; TRBD2 agrees at 10 bases. Looked up from germline, CDR1 is SGHAT and CDR2 is FQDESV (reference sequence). V lost 6 bases and J lost 0; bases outside the gene matches: 14. The CDR3 covers 18 residues. This CDR3 reads CASSWDASGGLVSYEQYF. In DNA form, the CDR3 reads TGTGCCAGCAGTTGGGATGCTAGCGGGGGCCTCGTCTCCTACGAGCAGTACTTC.

The chain has TRBV29-1 and TRBJ2-7, with TRBD1 matching 9 bases. J lost 2 bases, V lost 4 bases, and 6 bases had no gene match. Germline V gene data show CDR1 as SQVTM and CDR2 as ANQGSEA. This CDR3 spans 14 amino acids. CDR3 DNA sequence: TGCAGCGTTGTTCTACGACAGGGGGCCTACGAGCAGTACTTC. It is translated as CSVVLRQGAYEQYF.

This clone came up a few times. The gene calls are TRBV7-2 and TRBJ1-5; D is possibly TRBD1 (6 bases). CDR3 length: 13 residues. Germline CDR1 and CDR2: SGHTA and FQGNSA. The V gene lost 5 bases and the J gene lost 6 bases, with 11 bases spanning the gap. CDR3 sequence: CASSLGGGQPQHF. The CDR3 DNA reads TGTGCCAGCAGCCTGGGAGGGGGTCAGCCCCAGCATTTT.

In its sample, this clone was seen a few times. This chain connects TRBV5-1 to TRBJ1-2; D not certain. The V gene lost 3 bases and the J gene lost 3 bases, with 18 bases spanning the gap. The CDR3 covers 16 residues. CDR1 SGHRS and CDR2 YFSETQ come from the germline V gene. The CDR3 region is CASSSETGAPDYGYTF. The CDR3 DNA reads TGCGCCAGCAGCTCAGAGACGGGTGCACCAGACTATGGCTACACCTTC.